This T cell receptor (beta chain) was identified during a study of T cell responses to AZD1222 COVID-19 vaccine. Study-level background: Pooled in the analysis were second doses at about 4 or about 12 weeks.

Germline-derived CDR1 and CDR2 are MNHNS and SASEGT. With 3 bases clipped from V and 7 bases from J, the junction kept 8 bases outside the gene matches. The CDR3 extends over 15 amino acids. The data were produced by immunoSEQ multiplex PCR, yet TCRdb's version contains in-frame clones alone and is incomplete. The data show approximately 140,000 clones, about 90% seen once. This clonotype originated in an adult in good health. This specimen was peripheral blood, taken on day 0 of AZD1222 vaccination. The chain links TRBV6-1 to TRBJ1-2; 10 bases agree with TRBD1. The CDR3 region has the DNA TGTGCCAGCAGTGAGGGACAGGGGCCTCTCGCTGGCTACACCTTC. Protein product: CASSEGQGPLAGYTF.